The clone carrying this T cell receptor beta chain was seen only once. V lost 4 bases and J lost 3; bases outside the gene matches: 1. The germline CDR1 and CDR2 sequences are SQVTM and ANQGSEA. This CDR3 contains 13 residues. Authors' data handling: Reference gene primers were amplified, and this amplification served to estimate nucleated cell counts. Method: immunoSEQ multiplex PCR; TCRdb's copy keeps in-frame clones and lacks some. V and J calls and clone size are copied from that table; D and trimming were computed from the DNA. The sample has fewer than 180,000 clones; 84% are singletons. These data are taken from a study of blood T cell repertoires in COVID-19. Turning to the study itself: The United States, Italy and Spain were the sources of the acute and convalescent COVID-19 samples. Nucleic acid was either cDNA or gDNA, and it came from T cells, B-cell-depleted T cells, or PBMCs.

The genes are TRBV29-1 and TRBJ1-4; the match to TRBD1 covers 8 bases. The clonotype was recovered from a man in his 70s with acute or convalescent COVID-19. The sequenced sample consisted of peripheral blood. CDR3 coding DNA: TGCAGCGTTGCAGGGGGCCCTAATGAAAAACTGTTTTTT. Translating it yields CSVAGGPNEKLFF.